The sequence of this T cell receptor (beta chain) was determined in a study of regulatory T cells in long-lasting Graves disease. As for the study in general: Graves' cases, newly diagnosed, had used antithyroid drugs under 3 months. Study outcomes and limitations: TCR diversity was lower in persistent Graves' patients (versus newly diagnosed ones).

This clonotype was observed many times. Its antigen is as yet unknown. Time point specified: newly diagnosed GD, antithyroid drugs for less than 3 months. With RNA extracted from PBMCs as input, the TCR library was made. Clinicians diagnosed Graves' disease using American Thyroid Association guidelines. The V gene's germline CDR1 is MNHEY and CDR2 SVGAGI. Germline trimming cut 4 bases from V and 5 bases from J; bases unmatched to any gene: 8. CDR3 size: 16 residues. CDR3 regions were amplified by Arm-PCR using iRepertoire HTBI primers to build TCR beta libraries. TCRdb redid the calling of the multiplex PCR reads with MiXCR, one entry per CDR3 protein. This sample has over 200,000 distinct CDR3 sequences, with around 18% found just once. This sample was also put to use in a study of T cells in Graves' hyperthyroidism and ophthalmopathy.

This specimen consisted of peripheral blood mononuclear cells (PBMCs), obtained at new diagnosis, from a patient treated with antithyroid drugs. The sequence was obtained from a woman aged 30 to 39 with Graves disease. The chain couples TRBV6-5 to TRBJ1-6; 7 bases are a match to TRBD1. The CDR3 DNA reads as TGTGCCAGCAGTTTCCAGGGGGGACAAAATAATTCACCCCTCCACTTT. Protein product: CASSFQGGQNNSPLHF.